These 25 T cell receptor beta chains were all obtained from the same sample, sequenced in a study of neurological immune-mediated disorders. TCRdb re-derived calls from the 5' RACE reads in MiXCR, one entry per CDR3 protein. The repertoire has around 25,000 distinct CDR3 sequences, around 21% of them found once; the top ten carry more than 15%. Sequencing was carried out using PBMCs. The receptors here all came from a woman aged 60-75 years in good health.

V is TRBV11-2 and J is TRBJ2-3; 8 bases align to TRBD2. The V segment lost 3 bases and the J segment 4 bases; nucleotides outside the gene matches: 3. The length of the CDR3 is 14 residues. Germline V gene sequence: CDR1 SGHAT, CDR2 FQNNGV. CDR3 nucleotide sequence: TGTGCCAGCAGCTTCTCGGGAGGGCCAGATACGCAGTATTTT. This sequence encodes CASSFSGGPDTQYF.

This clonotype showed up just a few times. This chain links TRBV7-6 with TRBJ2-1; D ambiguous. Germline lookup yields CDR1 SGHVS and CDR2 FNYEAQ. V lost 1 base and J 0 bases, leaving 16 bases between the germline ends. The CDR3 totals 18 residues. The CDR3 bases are TGTGCCAGCAGCTTAGGATTCAAGACGGCAACCTCCTACAATGAGCAGTTCTTC. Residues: CASSLGFKTATSYNEQFF.

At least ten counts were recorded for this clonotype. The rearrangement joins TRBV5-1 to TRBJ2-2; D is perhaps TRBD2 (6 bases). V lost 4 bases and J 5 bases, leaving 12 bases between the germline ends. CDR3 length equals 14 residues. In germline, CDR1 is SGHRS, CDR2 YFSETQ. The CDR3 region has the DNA TGCGCCAGCAGCGGAGGGGACGTGACCGGGGAGCTGTTTTTT. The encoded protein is CASSGGDVTGELFF.

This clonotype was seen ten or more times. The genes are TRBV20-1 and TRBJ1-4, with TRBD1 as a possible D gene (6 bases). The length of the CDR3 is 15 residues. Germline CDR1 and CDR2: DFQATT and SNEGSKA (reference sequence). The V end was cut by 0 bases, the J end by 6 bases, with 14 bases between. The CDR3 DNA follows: TGCAGTGCTAGAGAAAGGACAGATCCTTATGAAAAACTGTTTTTT. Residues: CSARERTDPYEKLFF.

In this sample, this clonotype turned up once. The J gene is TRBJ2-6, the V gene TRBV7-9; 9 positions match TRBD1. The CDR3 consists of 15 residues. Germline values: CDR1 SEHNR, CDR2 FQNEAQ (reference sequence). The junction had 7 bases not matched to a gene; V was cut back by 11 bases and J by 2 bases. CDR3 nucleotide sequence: TGTGCCTTCGGACAGGGGAACCCTGGGGCCAACGTCCTGACTTTC. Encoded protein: CAFGQGNPGANVLTF.

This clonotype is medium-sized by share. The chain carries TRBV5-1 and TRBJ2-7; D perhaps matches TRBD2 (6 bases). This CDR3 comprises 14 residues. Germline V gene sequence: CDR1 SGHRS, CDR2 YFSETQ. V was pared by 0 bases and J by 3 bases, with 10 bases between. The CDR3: CASSLELASYEQYF. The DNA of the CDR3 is TGCGCCAGCAGCTTGGAGCTAGCGAGCTACGAGCAGTACTTC.

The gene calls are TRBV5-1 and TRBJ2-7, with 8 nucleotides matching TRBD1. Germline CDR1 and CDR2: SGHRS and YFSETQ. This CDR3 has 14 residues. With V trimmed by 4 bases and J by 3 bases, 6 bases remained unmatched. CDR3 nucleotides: TGCGCCAGCAGCGCGCAGGGGGCTCTCTACGAGCAGTACTTC. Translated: CASSAQGALYEQYF.

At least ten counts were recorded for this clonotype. CDR3: CASSQEGWEEQFF. The CDR3 bases are TGCGCCAGCAGCCAAGAAGGGTGGGAGGAGCAGTTCTTC. This chain joins TRBV4-3 and TRBJ2-1; D is possibly TRBD2 (5 bases). Trimming removed 0 bases at V and 10 bases at J, with 10 bases between. The CDR3 contains 13 residues. The germline V gene has CDR1 LGHNA and CDR2 YSLEER.

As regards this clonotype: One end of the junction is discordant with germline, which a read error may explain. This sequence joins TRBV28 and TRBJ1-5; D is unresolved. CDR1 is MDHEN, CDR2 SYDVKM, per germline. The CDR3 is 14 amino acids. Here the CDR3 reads CDSSFFGVFGPQHF. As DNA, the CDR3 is TGTGACAGCAGTTTTTTCGGGGTGTTTGGGCCCCAGCATTTT.

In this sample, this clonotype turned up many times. The CDR3 here is CASSVDPREGKDTQYF. CDR3 nucleotides: TGTGCCAGCAGCGTAGACCCCCGGGAGGGTAAAGATACGCAGTATTTT. This sequence joins TRBV9 and TRBJ2-3; 8 bases align to TRBD2. Per the germline V gene, CDR1 is SGDLS and CDR2 is YYNGEE. Unmatched junction bases numbered 8, after V lost 0 bases and J lost 5 bases. The CDR3 is 16 residues long. Supplemented by reference TRBV9 and TRBJ2-3, the full variable domain reads DSGVTQTPKHLITATGQRVTLRCSPRSGDLSVYWYQQSLDQGLQFLIQYYNGEERAKGNILERFSAQQFPDLHSELNLSSLELGDSALYFCASSVDPREGKDTQYFGPGTRLTVL.

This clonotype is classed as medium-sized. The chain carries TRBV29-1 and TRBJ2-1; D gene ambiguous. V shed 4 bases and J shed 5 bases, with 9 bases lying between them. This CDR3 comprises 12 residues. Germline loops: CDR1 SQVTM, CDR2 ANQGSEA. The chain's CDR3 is CSVGAPNNEQFF. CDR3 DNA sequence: TGCAGCGTTGGCGCACCAAACAATGAGCAGTTCTTC.

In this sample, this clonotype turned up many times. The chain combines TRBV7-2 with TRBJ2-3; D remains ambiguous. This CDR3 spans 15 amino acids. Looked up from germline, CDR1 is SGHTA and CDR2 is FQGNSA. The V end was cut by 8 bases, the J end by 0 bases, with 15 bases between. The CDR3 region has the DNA TGTGCCAGCGCCTTCTACGGCGGCAGCACAGATACGCAGTATTTT. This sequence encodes CASAFYGGSTDTQYF.

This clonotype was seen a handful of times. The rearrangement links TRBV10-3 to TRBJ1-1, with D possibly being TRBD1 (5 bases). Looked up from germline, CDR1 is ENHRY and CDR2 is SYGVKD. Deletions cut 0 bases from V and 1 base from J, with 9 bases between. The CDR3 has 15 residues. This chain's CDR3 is CAISESGAGNTEAFF. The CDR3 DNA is TGTGCCATCAGTGAGTCAGGGGCGGGGAACACTGAAGCTTTCTTT.

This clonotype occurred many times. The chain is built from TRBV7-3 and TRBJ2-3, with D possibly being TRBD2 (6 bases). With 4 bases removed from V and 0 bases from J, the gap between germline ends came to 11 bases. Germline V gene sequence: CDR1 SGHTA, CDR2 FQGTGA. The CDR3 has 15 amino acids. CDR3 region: CASSSGTFSTDTQYF. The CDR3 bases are TGTGCCAGCAGCTCCGGGACTTTTAGCACAGATACGCAGTATTTT.

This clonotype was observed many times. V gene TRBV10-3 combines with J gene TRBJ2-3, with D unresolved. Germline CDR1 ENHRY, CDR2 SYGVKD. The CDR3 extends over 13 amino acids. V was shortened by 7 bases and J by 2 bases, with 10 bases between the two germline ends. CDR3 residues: CAIMGSFTDTQYF. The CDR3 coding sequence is TGTGCCATCATGGGATCTTTCACAGATACGCAGTATTTT.

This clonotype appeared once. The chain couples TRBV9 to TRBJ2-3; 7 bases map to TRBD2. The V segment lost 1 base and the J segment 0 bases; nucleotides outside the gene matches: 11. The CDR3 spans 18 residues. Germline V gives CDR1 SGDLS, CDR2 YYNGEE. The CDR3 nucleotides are TGTGCCAGCAGCGTACAACAATGGGGGAGGGAAAGCACAGATACGCAGTATTTT. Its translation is CASSVQQWGRESTDTQYF.

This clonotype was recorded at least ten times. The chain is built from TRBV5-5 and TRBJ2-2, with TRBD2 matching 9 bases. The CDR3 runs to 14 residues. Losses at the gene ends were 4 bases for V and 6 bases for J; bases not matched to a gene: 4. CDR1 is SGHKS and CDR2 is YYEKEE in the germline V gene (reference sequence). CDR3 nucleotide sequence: TGTGCCAGCAGCGGTTTAGCGGGAGCCGGGGAGCTGTTTTTT. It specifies CASSGLAGAGELFF.

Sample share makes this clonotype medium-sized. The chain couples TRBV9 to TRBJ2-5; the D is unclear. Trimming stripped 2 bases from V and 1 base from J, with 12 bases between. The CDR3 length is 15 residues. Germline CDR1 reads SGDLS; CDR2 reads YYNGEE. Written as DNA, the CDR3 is TGTGCCAGCAGCGTTGGTTATGGGGTCCAAGAGACCCAGTACTTC. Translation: CASSVGYGVQETQYF.

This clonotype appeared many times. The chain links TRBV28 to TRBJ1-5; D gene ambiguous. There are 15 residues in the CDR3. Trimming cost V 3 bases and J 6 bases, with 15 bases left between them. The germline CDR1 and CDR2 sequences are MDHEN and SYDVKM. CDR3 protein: CASSFFLGIFQPQHF. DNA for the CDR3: TGTGCCAGCAGTTTTTTTCTCGGGATTTTTCAGCCCCAGCATTTT.

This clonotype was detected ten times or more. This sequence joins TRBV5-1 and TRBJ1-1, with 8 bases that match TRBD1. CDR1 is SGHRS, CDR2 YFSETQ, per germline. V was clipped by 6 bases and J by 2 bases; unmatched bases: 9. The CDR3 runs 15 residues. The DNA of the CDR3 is TGCGCCAGCACCGACCGGGACAGGAAAAACACTGAAGCTTTCTTT. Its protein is CASTDRDRKNTEAFF.

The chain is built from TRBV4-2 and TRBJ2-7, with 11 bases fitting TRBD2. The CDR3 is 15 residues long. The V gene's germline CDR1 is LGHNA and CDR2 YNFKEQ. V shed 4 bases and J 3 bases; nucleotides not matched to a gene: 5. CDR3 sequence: CASSPPGTSGYEQYF. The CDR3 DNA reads TGTGCCAGCAGCCCCCCCGGGACTAGCGGCTACGAGCAGTACTTC.

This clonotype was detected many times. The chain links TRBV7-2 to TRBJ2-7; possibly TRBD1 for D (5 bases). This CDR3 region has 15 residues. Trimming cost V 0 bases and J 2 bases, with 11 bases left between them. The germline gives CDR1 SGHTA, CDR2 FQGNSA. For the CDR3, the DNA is TGTGCCAGCAGCTTAGCGGCAGGGATCCCCTACGAGCAGTACTTC. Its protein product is CASSLAAGIPYEQYF.

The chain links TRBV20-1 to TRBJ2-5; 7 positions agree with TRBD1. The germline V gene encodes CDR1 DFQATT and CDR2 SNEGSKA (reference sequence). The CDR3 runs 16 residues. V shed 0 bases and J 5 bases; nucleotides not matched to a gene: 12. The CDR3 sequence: CSARDFSGTAYETQYF. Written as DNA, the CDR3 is TGCAGTGCTAGAGATTTTTCCGGGACAGCATATGAGACCCAGTACTTC.

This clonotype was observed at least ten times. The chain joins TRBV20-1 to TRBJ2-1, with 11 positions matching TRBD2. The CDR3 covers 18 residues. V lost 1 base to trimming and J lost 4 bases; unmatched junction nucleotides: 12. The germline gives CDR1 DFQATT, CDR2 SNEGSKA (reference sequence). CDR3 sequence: CSARAFGRGLAGYNEQFF. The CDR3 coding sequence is TGCAGTGCTAGAGCTTTCGGTCGCGGACTAGCGGGTTACAATGAGCAGTTCTTC.

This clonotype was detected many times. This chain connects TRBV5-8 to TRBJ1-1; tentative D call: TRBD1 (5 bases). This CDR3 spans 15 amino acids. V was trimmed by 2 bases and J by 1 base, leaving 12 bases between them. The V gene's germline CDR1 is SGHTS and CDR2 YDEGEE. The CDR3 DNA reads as TGTGCCAGCAGCTTAGGTCAGGGCTCGAACACTGAAGCTTTCTTT. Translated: CASSLGQGSNTEAFF. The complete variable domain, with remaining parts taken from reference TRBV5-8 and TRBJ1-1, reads EAGVTQSPTHLIKTRGQQATLRCSPISGHTSVYWYQQALGLGLQFLLWYDEGEERNRGNFPPRFSGRQFPNYSSELNVNALELEDSALYLCASSLGQGSNTEAFFGQGTRLTVV.